A selection of T cell receptor beta chains follows, all from one sample in a study of T cells expressing NK-cell markers. TCRdb re-called the 5' RACE reads; one entry per CDR3 protein, DNA not given. The table gives about 110,000 distinct CDR3 sequences; the top ten clones make up approximately 18% of it. The sample was blood T cells: a sorted CD56 or NKG2C T cell subset, CD4+ or CD8+ T cells, or bulk PBMC T cells (not recorded which). The source of these receptors is a woman aged 18 to 69 in good health. CDR3s include the opening cysteine and the closing phenylalanine or tryptophan.

v_gene,j_gene,CDR3aa
TRBV10-3,TRBJ2-3,CAIGSPKDRSDTQYF
TRBV3-1,TRBJ2-2,CASSQVASGNTGELFF
TRBV20-1,TRBJ2-7,CSAHRRASATYEQYF
TRBV6-1,TRBJ1-2,CASSTGHGANYGYTF
TRBV29-1,TRBJ1-2,CSAGQGAYGYTF
TRBV20-1,TRBJ1-1,CSVDAQGTEAFF
TRBV7-9,TRBJ2-2,CATAGGTGELFF
TRBV4-3,TRBJ1-2,CASSQGQGPAYGYTF
TRBV7-6,TRBJ1-5,CASSLEYSNQPQHF
TRBV2,TRBJ2-3,CASKGDSLTDTQYF
TRBV29-1,TRBJ2-1,CSVDSGTGVYNEQFF
TRBV7-9,TRBJ1-2,CASSLVQVTTANYGYTF